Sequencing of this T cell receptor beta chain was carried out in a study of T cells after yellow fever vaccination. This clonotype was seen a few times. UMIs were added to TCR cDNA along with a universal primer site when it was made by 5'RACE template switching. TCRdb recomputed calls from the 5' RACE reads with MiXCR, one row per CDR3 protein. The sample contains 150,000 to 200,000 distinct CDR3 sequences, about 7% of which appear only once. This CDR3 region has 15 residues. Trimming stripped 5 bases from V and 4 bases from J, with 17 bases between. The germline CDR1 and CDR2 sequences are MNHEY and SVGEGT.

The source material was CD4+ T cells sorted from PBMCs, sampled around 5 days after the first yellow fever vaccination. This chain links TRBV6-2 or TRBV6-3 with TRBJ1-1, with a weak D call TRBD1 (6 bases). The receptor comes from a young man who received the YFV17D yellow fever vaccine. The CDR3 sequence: CASSPLAGAGTEAFF. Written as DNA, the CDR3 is TGTGCCAGCAGTCCCCTAGCAGGGGCGGGCACTGAAGCTTTCTTT.